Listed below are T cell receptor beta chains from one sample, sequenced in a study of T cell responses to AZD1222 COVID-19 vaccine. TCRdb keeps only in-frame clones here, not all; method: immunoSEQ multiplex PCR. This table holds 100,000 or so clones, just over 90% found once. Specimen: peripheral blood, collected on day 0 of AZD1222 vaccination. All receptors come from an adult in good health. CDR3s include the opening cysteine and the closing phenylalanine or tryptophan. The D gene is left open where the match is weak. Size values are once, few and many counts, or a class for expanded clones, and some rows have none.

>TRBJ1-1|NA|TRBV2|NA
TGTGCCAGCAGTGCCGACAGTTTATACACTGAAGCTTTCTTT
CASSADSLYTEAFF
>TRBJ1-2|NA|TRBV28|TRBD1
TGTGCCAGCTATAGACAGGGAAGGTCCGACGGCTACACCTTC
CASYRQGRSDGYTF
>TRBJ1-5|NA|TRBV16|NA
TGTGCCAGCAGCCTTAGGGCTAGCAATCAGCCCCAGCATTTT
CASSLRASNQPQHF
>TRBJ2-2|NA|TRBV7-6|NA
TGTGCCAGCAGCTCCAGACAGGCCCTGAACACCGGGGAGCTGTTTTTT
CASSSRQALNTGELFF
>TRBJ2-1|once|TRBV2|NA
TGTGCCAGCATCTTACCGGGCCCTCGGGAAGGAAATGAGCAGTTCTTC
CASILPGPREGNEQFF
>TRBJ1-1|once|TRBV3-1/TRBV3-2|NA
TGTGCCAGCAGCCCTCGAACAGTTCAGAACACTGAAGCTTTCTTT
CASSPRTVQNTEAFF
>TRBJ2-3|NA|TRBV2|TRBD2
TGTGCCAGCAGTGCAGCGGGGGGCCTTCCCTTTAGTTATACGCAGTATTTT
CASSAAGGLPFSYTQYF
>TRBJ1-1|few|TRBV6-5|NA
TGTGCCAGCAGTTACTCCAGACAGGACACTGAAGCTTTCTTT
CASSYSRQDTEAFF
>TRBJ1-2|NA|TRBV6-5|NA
TGTGCCACCACGCGGGTTGGGTATGGCTACACCTTC
CATTRVGYGYTF
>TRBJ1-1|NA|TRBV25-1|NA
TGTGCCAGCAGTGAGAACACTGAAGCTTTCTTT
CASSENTEAFF
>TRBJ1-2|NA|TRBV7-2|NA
TGTGCCAGCAGCTTGTCCCAAAACTATGGCTACACCTTC
CASSLSQNYGYTF
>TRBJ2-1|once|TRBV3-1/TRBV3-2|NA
TGTGCCAGCAGCCAAGTTCTCGGGGGCGTCTCCAATGAGCAGTTCTTC
CASSQVLGGVSNEQFF
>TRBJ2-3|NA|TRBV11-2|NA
TGTGCCAGCCACCTCCTCGCAGATACGCAGTATTTT
CASHLLADTQYF
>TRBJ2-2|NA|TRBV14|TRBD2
TGTGCCAGCAGCCAAGCTAGCGGGGGATACACCGGGGAGCTGTTTTTT
CASSQASGGYTGELFF
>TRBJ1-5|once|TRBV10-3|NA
TGTGCCATCAGTGAGTCGGGGGCAGGGGAGGGGAATCAGCCCCAGCATTTT
CAISESGAGEGNQPQHF
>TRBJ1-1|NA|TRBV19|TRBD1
TGTGCCAGTAGTCTCCTACAGGGGGCCCCGAACACTGAAGCTTTCTTT
CASSLLQGAPNTEAFF
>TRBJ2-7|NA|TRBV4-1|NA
TGCGCCAGCAGCCAAGATTGGGGGACGCTAGCCTACGAGCAGTACTTC
CASSQDWGTLAYEQYF
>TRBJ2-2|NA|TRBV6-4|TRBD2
TGTGCCAGCAGTGACTCTAGCGGGGGGGCCACCGGGGAGCTGTTTTTT
CASSDSSGGATGELFF
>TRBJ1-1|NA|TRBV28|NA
TGTGCCAGCAGTAAAGTGAACACTGAAGCTTTCTTT
CASSKVNTEAFF
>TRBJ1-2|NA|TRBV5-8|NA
TGTGCCAGCAACTTTCCGGGACATCGCCTGGTGTCAGCTAACTATGGCTACACCTTC
CASNFPGHRLVSANYGYTF
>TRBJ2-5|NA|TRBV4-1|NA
TGCGCCAGCAGCCAAGATTGGCGCAGTCAAGAGACCCAGTACTTC
CASSQDWRSQETQYF
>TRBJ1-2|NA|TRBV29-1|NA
TGCAGCGTTGAAGGGGGGCCGGATGGCTACACCTTC
CSVEGGPDGYTF
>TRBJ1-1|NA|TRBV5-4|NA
TGTGCCAGCAGCAAGAGAGACTGGGGGTCCACTGAAGCTTTCTTT
CASSKRDWGSTEAFF